This T cell receptor (beta chain) appears in the sequencing data of a study of graft-versus-host responses after intestinal transplantation. At the level of the study: Isolated intestinal, liver-intestinal, or multivisceral transplants had been given to the recipients. The whole recipient group had anti-thymocyte globulin induction followed by tacrolimus and steroids for around 3 years.

V was pared by 2 bases and J by 1 base, with 2 bases of the junction left unmatched. This CDR3 comprises 15 residues. Looked up from germline, CDR1 is MDHEN and CDR2 is SYDVKM. This table comes from immunoSEQ multiplex PCR, and its TCRdb copy is limited to in-frame clones, with some not included. Altogether roughly 77,000 clones are present, about 90% being singletons, with the ten largest covering just under 2.5%. Note on this clone: Its cognate antigen is unknown.

The sequences come from unstimulated CD8+ T cells sorted from spleen or lymph node cells, collected before intestinal transplant. The TCR comes from a human donor who received an intestinal transplant. V usage is TRBV28 and J usage is TRBJ1-5, with 7 positions matching TRBD1. The CDR3: CASSLTGESNQPQHF. The CDR3, as DNA: TGTGCCAGCAGTTTAACAGGGGAGAGCAATCAGCCCCAGCATTTT.